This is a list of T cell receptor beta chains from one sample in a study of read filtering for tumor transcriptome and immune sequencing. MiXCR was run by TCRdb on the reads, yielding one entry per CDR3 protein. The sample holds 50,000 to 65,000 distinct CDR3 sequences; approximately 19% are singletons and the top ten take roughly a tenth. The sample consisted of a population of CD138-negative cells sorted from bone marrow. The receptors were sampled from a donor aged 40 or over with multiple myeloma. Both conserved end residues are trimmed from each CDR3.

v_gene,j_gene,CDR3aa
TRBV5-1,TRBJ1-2,ASSLGGYGYT
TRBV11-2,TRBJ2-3,ASSRQGGGLNTDTQY
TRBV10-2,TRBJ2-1,ASTSGVNEQF
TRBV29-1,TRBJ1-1,SASTGHTEAF
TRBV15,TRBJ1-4,ATSRDRQGVTNEKLF
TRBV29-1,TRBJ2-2,SVDWGGRPNTGELF
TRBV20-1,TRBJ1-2,SASGQGNIYGYT
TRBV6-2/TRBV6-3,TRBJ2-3,ASRPGGATQY
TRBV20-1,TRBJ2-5,SARDQLAHKGGAQY
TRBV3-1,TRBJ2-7,ASSHLQGDYEQY
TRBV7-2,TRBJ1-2,ASKAGITYYGYT
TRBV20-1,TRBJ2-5,SARIGGNQETQY
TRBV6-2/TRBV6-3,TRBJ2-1,ASSYRAGVFYNEQF
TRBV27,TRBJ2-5,ASSRLAGGQETQY
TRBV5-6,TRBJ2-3,ASSYYSTDTQY
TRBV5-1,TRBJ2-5,ASSLVQSQETQY
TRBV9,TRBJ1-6,ASSGGQGHNSPLH
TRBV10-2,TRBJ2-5,ASSRDSSQETQY
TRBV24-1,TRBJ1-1,ATRTLQGATGVF
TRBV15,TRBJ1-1,ATSREQGVDTEAF
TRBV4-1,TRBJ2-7,ASSQEGGLADYEQY
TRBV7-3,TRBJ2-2,ASSSTGQGIGELF
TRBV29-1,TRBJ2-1,SAVGLAGPSYNEQF
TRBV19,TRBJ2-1,ASSTPSGANEQF
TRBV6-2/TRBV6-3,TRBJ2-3,ASSYGLGGRAGDTQY
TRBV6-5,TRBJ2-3,ASSYPTRGGTDAQC
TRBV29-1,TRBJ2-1,SKTGGVYNEQF
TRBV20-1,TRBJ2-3,SADLAGDDTQY
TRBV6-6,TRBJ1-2,ASRITGGANYGYT
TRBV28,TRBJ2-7,ASSSPLAGGGRYEQY
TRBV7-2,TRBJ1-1,ASFADTEAF
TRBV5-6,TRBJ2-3,ASSFGTSGPDTQY
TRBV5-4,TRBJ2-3,ASSGTSGGAIDTQY
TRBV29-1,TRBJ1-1,SVTSTGNTEAF
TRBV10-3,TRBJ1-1,AISGKMDRGGTEAF
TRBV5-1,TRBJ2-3,ASSLEGGSPDTQY
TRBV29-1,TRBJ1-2,SAGDRSNYGYT
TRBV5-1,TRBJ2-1,ASSLEQGRGNEQF
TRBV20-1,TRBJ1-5,SAGSGGEGNQPQH
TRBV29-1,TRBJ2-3,SVEGRREGSTDTQY
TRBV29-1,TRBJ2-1,SVDRTRAYNEQF
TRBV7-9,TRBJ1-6,ASSLRAVDSPLH
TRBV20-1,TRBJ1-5,SARARDRFYYSNQPQH
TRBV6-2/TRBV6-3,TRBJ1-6,ASSYSNSPLH
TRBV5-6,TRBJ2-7,ASSSTGPIYEQY
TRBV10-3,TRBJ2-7,AISGGDSDYEQY
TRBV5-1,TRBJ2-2,ASSLRTGNTGELF
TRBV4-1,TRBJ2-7,ASSQEWQGPIYEQY
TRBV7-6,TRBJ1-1,ASSLGGTRDEAF
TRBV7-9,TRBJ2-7,ASSPRDPLSEQY
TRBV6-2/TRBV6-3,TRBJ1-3,ASSYSSSGNTIY
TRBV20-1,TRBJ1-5,SARESATRDQPQH
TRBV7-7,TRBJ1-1,ASSLSKNTEAF
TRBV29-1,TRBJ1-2,SAGRDGYT
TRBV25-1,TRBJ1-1,ASSADSLDTEAF